This passage covers 9 T cell receptor beta chains from one sample sequenced in a study of blood T cell repertoires in COVID-19. Sequenced by immunoSEQ multiplex PCR; TCRdb stores in-frame clones only, minus some. The data show 95,000 to 150,000 clones, approximately 83% seen once. Sequencing was performed on peripheral blood. These receptors came from a woman aged 70 to 79 with acute or convalescent COVID-19.

The rearrangement joins TRBV11-2 to TRBJ1-1, with TRBD1 matching 9 bases. CDR3 length: 15 residues. The V segment lost 5 bases and the J segment 4 bases; nucleotides outside the gene matches: 8. In germline, CDR1 is SGHAT, CDR2 FQNNGV. CDR3 bases: TGTGCCAGCAGCATACAGGGGGCCCTGAGCACTGAAGCTTTCTTT. Translating it yields CASSIQGALSTEAFF.

J is TRBJ1-1 and V is TRBV27; 7 bases are a match to TRBD1. The V segment lost 3 bases and the J segment 4 bases; nucleotides outside the gene matches: 5. The germline V gene has CDR1 MNHEY and CDR2 SMNVEV (reference sequence). The CDR3 has 14 amino acids. The CDR3: CASSFKGALTEAFF. CDR3 bases: TGTGCCAGCAGTTTTAAGGGGGCCCTCACTGAAGCTTTCTTT.

This chain connects TRBV11-2 to TRBJ2-3, with a tentative D call TRBD1 (6 bases). Germline V gene data show CDR1 as SGHAT and CDR2 as FQNNGV. CDR3 length: 14 residues. Trimming pared 0 bases from V and 4 bases from J, leaving 8 bases between. CDR3 nucleotide sequence: TGTGCCAGCAGCTTAGATGGGGGCCCAGATACGCAGTATTTT. Translating gives CASSLDGGPDTQYF. The whole variable domain, remainder taken from reference TRBV11-2 and TRBJ2-3, is EAGVAQSPRYKIIEKRQSVAFWCNPISGHATLYWYQQILGQGPKLLIQFQNNGVVDDSQLPKDRFSAERLKGVDSTLKIQPAKLEDSAVYLCASSLDGGPDTQYFGPGTRLTVL.

This clone came up a few times. The genes are TRBV4-2 and TRBJ1-6; D not resolved. The germline V gene encodes CDR1 LGHNA and CDR2 YNFKEQ. The CDR3 contains 16 residues. V was cut by 0 bases and J by 0 bases, with 6 bases left in between. The CDR3 loop reads CASSQDRSSYNSPLHF. The CDR3 nucleotides read TGTGCCAGCAGCCAAGATAGGAGCTCCTATAATTCACCCCTCCACTTT.

Here the CDR3 reads CASSLTGVEQYV. In DNA form, the CDR3 reads TGCGCCAGCAGCTTGACGGGGGTCGAGCAGTACGTC. The rearrangement links TRBV5-1 to TRBJ2-7, with D tentatively TRBD2 (6 bases). CDR1 and CDR2 from the germline V gene are SGHRS and YFSETQ. The CDR3 loop spans 12 amino acids. V lost 1 base and J lost 6, with 8 bases in between.

The V and J genes are TRBV7-2 and TRBJ2-7; D may be TRBD1 (5 bases). Germline assignment: CDR1 SGHTA and CDR2 FQGNSA. The CDR3 sequence is 14 residues long. The V and J ends lost 4 bases and 1 base respectively, with 11 bases between them. CDR3 nucleotides: TGTGCCAGCAGCTCAGACAGTGGGTCCTACGAGCAGTACGTC. It translates to CASSSDSGSYEQYV.

A single count supports this clone. The chain couples TRBV6-5 to TRBJ1-1; D gene ambiguous. This CDR3 is 11 amino acids long. Germline assignment: CDR1 MNHEY and CDR2 SVGAGI. Trimming removed 7 bases from V and 0 bases from J, with 3 bases in between. CDR3 bases: TGTGCCAGCACCATGAACACTGAAGCTTTCTTT. Translation: CASTMNTEAFF.

The chain links TRBV6-5 to TRBJ1-2; 10 nucleotides agree with TRBD1. Germline CDR1 MNHEY, CDR2 SVGAGI. Trimming cost V 5 bases and J 4 bases; bases outside gene matches: 4. The CDR3 contains 14 residues. The CDR3: CASSPGTGVYGYTF. The CDR3 DNA reads as TGTGCCAGCAGTCCCGGGACAGGGGTCTATGGCTACACCTTC.

V gene TRBV11-3 combines with J gene TRBJ2-4; D might be TRBD1 (6 bases). Germline assignment: CDR1 SGHNT and CDR2 YENEEA. V dropped 2 bases and J dropped 9 bases, with 11 bases sitting between them. The CDR3 extends over 13 amino acids. CDR3 amino acids: CASSLLGAAIQYF. The CDR3 DNA follows: TGTGCCAGCAGCTTATTGGGGGCGGCCATTCAGTACTTC.